The clone carrying this T cell receptor beta chain was counted at least ten times. This entry is derived from a study of T cell clonality in common variable immunodeficiency. Sequencing used immunoSEQ multiplex PCR; TCRdb keeps in-frame clones, though not all of them. The sample lists some 50,000 clones, none appearing once, the ten largest making up about 1.8%. Input material: peripheral blood mononuclear cells. This TCR was recovered from a person aged 18 to 75 in good health.

CDR3 DNA, as far as it was read: TGCGCCAGCAGCTTGGAAGGACAGGGGGAGGAGACC. It codes for CASSLEGQGEET. The whole CDR3 region reads CASSLEGQGEETQYF. The V and J genes are TRBV5-1 and TRBJ2-5; TRBD1 matches at 10 bases. The CDR3 extends 3 residues past the end of the read, so its final part is completed from the germline J gene. The CDR3 runs 15 residues. Germline assignment: CDR1 SGHRS and CDR2 YFSETQ. The J segment lost 5 bases and the V segment lost 0 bases, leaving 4 bases of the junction unmatched.